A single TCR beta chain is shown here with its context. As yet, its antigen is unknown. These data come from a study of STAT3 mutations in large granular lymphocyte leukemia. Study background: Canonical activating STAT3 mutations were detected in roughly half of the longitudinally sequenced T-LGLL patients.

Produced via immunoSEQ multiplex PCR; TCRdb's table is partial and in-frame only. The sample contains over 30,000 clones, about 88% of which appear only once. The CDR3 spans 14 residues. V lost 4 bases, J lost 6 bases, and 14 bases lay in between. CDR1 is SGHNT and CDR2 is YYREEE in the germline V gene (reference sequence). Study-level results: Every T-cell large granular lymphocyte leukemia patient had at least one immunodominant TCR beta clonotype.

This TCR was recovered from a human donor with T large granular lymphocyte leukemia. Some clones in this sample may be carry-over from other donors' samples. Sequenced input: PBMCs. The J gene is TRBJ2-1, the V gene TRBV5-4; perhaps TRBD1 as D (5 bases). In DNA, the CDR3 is TGTGCCAGCAGCCTACCCCAGGGCCGCAATGAGCAGTTCTTC. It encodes CASSLPQGRNEQFF.